This T cell receptor (beta chain) was sequenced in a study of T cell responses to AZD1222 COVID-19 vaccine. CDR3 length equals 16 residues. Generated by immunoSEQ multiplex PCR, the TCRdb table keeps only in-frame clones and is missing some. Of around 120,000 clones detected, roughly nine tenths appear once; the ten largest clones hold around 30%. V gene TRBV12-2 combines with J gene TRBJ2-2. TRBV12-2 is labeled a pseudogene. The sequences come from peripheral blood, collected on day 0 of AZD1222 vaccination. This sequence was found in an adult in good health. The CDR3 DNA reads as TGTGCAAGTCGCCAATGGGACCGCCTGAACACCGGGGAGCTGTTTTTT. Translating it yields CASRQWDRLNTGELFF.